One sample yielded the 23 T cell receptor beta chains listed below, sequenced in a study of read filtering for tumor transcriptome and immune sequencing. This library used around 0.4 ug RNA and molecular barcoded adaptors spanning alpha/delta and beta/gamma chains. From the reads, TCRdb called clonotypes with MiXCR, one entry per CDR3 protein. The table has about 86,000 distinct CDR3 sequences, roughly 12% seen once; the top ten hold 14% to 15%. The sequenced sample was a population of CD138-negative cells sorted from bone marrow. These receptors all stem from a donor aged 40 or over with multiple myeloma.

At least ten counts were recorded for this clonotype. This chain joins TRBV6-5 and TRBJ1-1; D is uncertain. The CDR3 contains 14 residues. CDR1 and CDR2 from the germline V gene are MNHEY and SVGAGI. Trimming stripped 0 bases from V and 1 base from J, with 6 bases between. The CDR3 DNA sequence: TGTGCCAGCAGTTACTCGGCGGGGAACACTGAAGCTTTCTTT. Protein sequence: CASSYSAGNTEAFF.

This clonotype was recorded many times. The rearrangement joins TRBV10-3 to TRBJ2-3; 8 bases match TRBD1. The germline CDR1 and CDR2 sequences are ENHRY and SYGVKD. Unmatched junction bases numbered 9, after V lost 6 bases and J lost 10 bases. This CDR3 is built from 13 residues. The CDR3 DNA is TGTGCCATCAGATCGGACAGGGCCCAGCCGCAGTATTTT. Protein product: CAIRSDRAQPQYF.

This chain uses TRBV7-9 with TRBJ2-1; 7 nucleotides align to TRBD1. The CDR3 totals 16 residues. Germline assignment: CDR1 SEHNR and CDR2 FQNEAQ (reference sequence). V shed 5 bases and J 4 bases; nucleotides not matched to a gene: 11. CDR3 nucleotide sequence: TGTGCCAGCAGCCCCCCGGGGACAGCCTATTACAATGAGCAGTTCTTC. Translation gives CASSPPGTAYYNEQFF. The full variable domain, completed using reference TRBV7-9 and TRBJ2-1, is DTGVSQNPRHKITKRGQNVTFRCDPISEHNRLYWYRQTLGQGPEFLTYFQNEAQLEKSRLLSDRFSAERPKGSFSTLEIQRTEQGDSAMYLCASSPPGTAYYNEQFFGPGTRLTVL.

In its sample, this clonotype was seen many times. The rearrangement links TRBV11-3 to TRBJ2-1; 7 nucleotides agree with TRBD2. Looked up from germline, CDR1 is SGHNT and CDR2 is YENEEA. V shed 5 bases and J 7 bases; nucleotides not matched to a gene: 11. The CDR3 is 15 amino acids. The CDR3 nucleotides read TGTGCCAGCAGCACTAGGACTAGATCGGGTAATGAGCAGTTCTTC. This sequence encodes CASSTRTRSGNEQFF.

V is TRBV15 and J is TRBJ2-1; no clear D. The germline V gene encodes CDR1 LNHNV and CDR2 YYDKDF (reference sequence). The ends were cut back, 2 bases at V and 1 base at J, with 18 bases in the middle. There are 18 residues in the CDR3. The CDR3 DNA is TGTGCCACCAGCAGATATCGTCCAAGATTGGGGTCCTACAATGAGCAGTTCTTC. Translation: CATSRYRPRLGSYNEQFF.

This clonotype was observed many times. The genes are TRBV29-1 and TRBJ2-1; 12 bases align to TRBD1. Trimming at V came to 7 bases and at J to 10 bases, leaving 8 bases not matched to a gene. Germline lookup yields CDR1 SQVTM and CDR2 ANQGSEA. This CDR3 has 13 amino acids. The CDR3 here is CSGTGTGGVEQFF. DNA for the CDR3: TGCAGCGGAACCGGGACAGGGGGCGTCGAGCAGTTCTTC.

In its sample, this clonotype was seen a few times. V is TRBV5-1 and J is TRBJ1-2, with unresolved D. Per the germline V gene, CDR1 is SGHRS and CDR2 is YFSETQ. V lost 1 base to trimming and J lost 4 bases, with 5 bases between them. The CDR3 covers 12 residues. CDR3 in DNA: TGCGCCAGCAGCTTGAACACCTATGGCTACACCTTC. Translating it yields CASSLNTYGYTF. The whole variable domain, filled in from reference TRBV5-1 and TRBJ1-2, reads KAGVTQTPRYLIKTRGQQVTLSCSPISGHRSVSWYQQTPGQGLQFLFEYFSETQRNKGNFPGRFSGRQFSNSRSEMNVSTLELGDSALYLCASSLNTYGYTFGSGTRLTVV.

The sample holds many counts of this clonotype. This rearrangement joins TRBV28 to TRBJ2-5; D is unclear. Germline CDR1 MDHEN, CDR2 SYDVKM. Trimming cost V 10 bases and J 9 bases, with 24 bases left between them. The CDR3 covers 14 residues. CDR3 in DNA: TGTGCCACTACCTCTGCCCCATCGGGCCAGGCCCAGTACTTC. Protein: CATTSAPSGQAQYF.

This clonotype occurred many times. This chain's CDR3 is CASSWTSGRTKNIQYF. In DNA, the CDR3 is TGTGCCAGCAGCTGGACTAGCGGGAGAACCAAAAACATTCAGTACTTC. V and J are TRBV7-9 and TRBJ2-4; TRBD2 matches 13 bases. V lost 4 bases and J lost 2; bases outside the gene matches: 2. The CDR3 spans 16 residues. Germline V gives CDR1 SEHNR, CDR2 FQNEAQ (reference sequence).

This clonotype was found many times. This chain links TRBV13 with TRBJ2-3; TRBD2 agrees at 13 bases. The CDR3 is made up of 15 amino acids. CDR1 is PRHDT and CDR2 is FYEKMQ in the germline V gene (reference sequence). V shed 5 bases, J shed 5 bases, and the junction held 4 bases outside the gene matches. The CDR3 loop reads CASSDGLAGVDTQYF. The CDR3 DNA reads TGTGCCAGCAGCGATGGACTAGCGGGAGTAGATACGCAGTATTTT.

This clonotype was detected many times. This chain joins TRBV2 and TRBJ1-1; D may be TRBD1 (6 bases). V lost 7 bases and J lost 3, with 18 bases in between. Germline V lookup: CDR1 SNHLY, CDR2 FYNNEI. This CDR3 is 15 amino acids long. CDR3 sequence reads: CASTYGGAPDTEAFF. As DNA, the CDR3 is TGTGCCAGCACCTACGGGGGGGCGCCGGACACTGAAGCTTTCTTT.

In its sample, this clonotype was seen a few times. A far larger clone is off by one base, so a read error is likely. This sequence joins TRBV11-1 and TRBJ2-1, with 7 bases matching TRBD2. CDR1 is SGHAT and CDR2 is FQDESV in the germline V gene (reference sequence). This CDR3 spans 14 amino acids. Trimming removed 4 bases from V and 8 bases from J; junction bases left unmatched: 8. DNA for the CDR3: TGTGCCAGCAGCTCTGCACGCGGGGGAGATGAGCAGTTCTTC. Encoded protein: CASSSARGGDEQFF.

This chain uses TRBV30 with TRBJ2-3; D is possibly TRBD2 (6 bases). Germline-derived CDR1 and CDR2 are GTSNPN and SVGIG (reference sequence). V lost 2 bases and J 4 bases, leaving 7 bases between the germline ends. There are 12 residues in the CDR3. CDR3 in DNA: TGTGCCTGGAGTTCGGGGGCAGATACGCAGTATTTT. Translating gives CAWSSGADTQYF.

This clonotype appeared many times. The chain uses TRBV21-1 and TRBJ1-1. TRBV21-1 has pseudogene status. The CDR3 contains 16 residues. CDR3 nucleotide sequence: TGTGCCAGCAGCAAAGTGGGACTCAGCGGGGACACTGAAGCTTTCTTT. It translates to CASSKVGLSGDTEAFF.

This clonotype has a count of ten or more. CDR3 DNA sequence: TGTGCCAGCAGTTCCGCCCGGGAGTGGCGACCGGAGGAGACCCAGTACTTC. Its protein is CASSSAREWRPEETQYF. The chain links TRBV28 to TRBJ2-5; tentative D call: TRBD2 (6 bases). V lost 4 bases and J lost 5, with 23 bases in between. In germline, CDR1 is MDHEN, CDR2 SYDVKM. CDR3 length: 17 amino acids. The complete variable domain, with remaining parts taken from reference TRBV28 and TRBJ2-5, reads DVKVTQSSRYLVKRTGEKVFLECVQDMDHENMFWYRQDPGLGLRLIYFSYDVKMKEKGDIPEGYSVSREKKERFSLILESASTNQTSMYLCASSSAREWRPEETQYFGPGTRLLVL.

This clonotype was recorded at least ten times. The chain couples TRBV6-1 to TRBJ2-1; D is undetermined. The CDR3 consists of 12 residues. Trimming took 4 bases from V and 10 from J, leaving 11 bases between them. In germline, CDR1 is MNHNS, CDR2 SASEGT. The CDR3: CASSARNGEQFF. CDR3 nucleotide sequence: TGTGCCAGCAGTGCCCGCAACGGGGAGCAGTTCTTC.

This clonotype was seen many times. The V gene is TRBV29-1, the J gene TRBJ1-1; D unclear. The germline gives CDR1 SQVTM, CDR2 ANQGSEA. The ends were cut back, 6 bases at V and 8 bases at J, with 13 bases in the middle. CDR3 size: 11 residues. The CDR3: CSVKGVPEAFF. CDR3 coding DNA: TGCAGCGTCAAGGGAGTTCCAGAAGCTTTCTTT.

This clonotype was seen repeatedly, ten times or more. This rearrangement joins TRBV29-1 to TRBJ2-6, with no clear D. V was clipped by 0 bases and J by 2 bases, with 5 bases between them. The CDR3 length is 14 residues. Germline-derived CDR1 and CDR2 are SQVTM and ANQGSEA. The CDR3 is CSVEEAPGANVLTF. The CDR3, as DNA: TGCAGCGTTGAAGAGGCCCCTGGGGCCAACGTCCTGACTTTC.

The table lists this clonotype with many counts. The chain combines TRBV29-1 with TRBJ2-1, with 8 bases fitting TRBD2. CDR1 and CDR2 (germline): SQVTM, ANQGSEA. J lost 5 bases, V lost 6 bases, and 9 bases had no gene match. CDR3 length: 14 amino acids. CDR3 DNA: TGCAGCGTCCGTGGACTAGCTGATAACAATGAGCAGTTCTTC. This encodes CSVRGLADNNEQFF.

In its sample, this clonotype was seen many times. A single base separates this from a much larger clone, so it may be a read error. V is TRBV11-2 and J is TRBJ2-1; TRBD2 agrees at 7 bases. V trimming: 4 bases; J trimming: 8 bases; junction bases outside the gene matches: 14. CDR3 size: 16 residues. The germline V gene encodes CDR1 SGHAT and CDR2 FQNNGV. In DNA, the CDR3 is TGTGCCAGCAGCTCAGATCTCCGCGGGAGTTTCTATGAGCAGTTCTTC. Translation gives CASSSDLRGSFYEQFF.

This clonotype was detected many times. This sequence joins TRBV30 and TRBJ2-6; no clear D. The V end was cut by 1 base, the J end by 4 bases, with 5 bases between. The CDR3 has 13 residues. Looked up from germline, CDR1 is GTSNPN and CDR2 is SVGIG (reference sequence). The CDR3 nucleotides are TGTGCCTGGAGTGCAGTCGGGGCCAACGTCCTGACTTTC. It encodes CAWSAVGANVLTF.

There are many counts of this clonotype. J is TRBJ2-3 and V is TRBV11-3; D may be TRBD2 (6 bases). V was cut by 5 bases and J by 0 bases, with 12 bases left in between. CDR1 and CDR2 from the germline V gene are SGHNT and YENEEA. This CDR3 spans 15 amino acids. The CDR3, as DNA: TGTGCCAGCAGCCCGAGCGGGCAGAGCACAGATACGCAGTATTTT. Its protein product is CASSPSGQSTDTQYF.

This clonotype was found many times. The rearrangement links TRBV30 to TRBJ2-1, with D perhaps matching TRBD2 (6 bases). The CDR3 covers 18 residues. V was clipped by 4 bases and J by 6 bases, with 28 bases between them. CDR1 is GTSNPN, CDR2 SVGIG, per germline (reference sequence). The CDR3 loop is CAWNGGTGKLALGNEQFF. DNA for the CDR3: TGTGCCTGGAATGGGGGAACGGGCAAACTAGCTCTGGGCAATGAGCAGTTCTTC.